The 9 T cell receptor beta chains in this list originate from one sample, sequenced in a study of T cells in women clearing cervical HPV infection. The method was immunoSEQ multiplex PCR; TCRdb's version includes in-frame clones alone and lacks a portion of them. This table lists under 40,000 clones. The material sequenced was blood buffy coat. Every receptor here comes from a woman between 18 and 75 years old with a cervical HPV16 infection that either progressed to CIN3+ or cleared (not recorded which).

Remarks on this clone: The read terminates 3 residues ahead of where the CDR3 ends, so the germline J gene completes it. The chain combines TRBV2 with TRBJ1-2; 9 bases map to TRBD1. This CDR3 is 15 amino acids long. Germline V gene sequence: CDR1 SNHLY, CDR2 FYNNEI. The DNA read from the CDR3 is TGTGCCAGCAGTGAGCGGGGACAGGGTCCCTACGAC. It is translated as CASSERGQGPYD. The whole CDR3 region reads CASSERGQGPYDYTF.

The CDR3 spells CASSYGYTEAFF. The sequenced CDR3 bases are TGTGCCAGTAGTTACGGGTACACTGAA. V is TRBV19 and J is TRBJ1-1, with D hard to call. The CDR3 extends 3 residues past the end of the read, so its final part is completed from the germline J gene. In germline, CDR1 is LNHDA, CDR2 SQIVND (reference sequence). The CDR3 runs 12 residues. V dropped 5 bases and J dropped 3 bases, with 7 bases sitting between them.

As to this clone: The read ends 3 residues before the CDR3 terminus; that terminus is restored from the germline J gene. The gene calls are TRBV19 and TRBJ2-2, with a tentative D call TRBD1 (5 bases). CDR1 LNHDA and CDR2 SQIVND come from the germline V gene (reference sequence). Trimming left V 5 bases short and J 6 bases short, with 16 bases between. The CDR3 sequence is 15 residues long. The CDR3 bases that were read are TGTGCCAGTAGTGTAGGGGCATCCTTCTCCGGGGAG. This sequence encodes CASSVGASFSGE. The whole CDR3 reads CASSVGASFSGELFF.

Points on this clone: Sequencing ends 3 residues short of the CDR3 end; the germline J gene provides the rest. The V and J genes are TRBV2 and TRBJ2-5; D tentatively reads TRBD1 or TRBD2 (6 bases each). This CDR3 contains 15 residues. CDR1 and CDR2 (germline): SNHLY, FYNNEI. Trimming shortened V by 3 bases and J by 5 bases, and 16 bases separated the two germline ends. The CDR3 bases that were read are TGTGCCAGCAGTGAGGTACAGGGAGGTGGTGAGACC. Translating gives CASSEVQGGGET. The CDR3 reads in full as CASSEVQGGGETQYF.

Regarding this clone: The missing CDR3 end, 3 residues past where the read stops, is filled in from the germline J gene. V and J are TRBV2 and TRBJ2-3, with a tentative D call TRBD2 (7 bases). There are 14 residues in the CDR3. Germline loops: CDR1 SNHLY, CDR2 FYNNEI. CDR3 DNA (partial): TGTGCCAGCAGTTGGGGGGGCAGCAATCAGCCG. Amino acids: CASSWGGSNQP. The full CDR3 reads CASSWGGSNQPQYF. Combining the CDR3 with reference TRBV2 and TRBJ2-3 gives the whole variable domain EPEVTQTPSHQVTQMGQEVILRCVPISNHLYFYWYRQILGQKVEFLVSFYNNEISEKSEIFDDQFSVERPDGSNFTLKIRSTKLEDSAMYFCASSWGGSNQPQYFGPGTRLTVL.

Remarks on this clone: The CDR3 is cut off 3 residues early in the read; its end comes from the germline J gene. The rearrangement links TRBV13 to TRBJ2-7, with D perhaps matching TRBD1 (6 bases). Germline CDR1 and CDR2: PRHDT and FYEKMQ (reference sequence). V was shortened by 0 bases and J by 5 bases, with 11 bases between the two germline ends. The CDR3 loop spans 14 amino acids. The sequenced part of the CDR3 DNA is TGTGCCAGCAGCTTAGGAGACAGGATCCACGAG. Protein: CASSLGDRIHE. The whole CDR3 sequence reads CASSLGDRIHEQYF.

Notes on this clone: With the read ending 3 residues before the CDR3 end, the germline J gene is used to fill in that end. This chain links TRBV19 with TRBJ2-3; TRBD2 matches at 9 bases. The V gene's germline CDR1 is LNHDA and CDR2 SQIVND (reference sequence). Germline trimming cut 2 bases from V and 3 bases from J; bases unmatched to any gene: 15. The CDR3 is 19 residues long. The CDR3 spells CASSIYSGSGPRITDTQYF. Partial CDR3 DNA: TGTGCCAGTAGTATATATAGCGGGAGTGGGCCAAGAATAACAGATACG.

CDR3: CSARTTSGRTFDEQFF. The part of the CDR3 DNA that was read is TGCAGTGCTAGAACGACTAGCGGGAGGACCTTCGATGAG. The gene calls are TRBV20-1 and TRBJ2-1, with TRBD2 matching over 13 bases. The read terminates 3 residues before the CDR3 end, so the remaining end is supplied by the germline J gene. The V gene end was trimmed by 2 bases and the J gene end by 8 bases; junction bases not matched to a gene: 9. This CDR3 is built from 16 residues. Germline V CDR1 and CDR2: DFQATT, SNEGSKA (reference sequence).

Concerning this clone itself: The read terminates 3 residues ahead of where the CDR3 ends, so the germline J gene completes it. The rearrangement joins TRBV20-1 to TRBJ1-2, with 9 bases lining up with TRBD1. CDR3 length equals 16 residues. CDR1 and CDR2 (germline): DFQATT, SNEGSKA (reference sequence). The ends lost 0 bases at V and 3 bases at J; junction bases unmatched: 8. CDR3 in amino acids: CSARDLGTGYDYGYTF. The part of the CDR3 DNA that was read is TGCAGTGCTAGAGATCTAGGGACAGGGTATGACTATGGC.